What follows describes a single TCR beta chain. Its specificity is not known. The data derive from a study of brain T cells in children with intractable seizures. Regarding the study as a whole: Absence of clones before surgery may stem from lower sequencing depth. HCMV serostatus was not known, and viral specificity came from CDR3 similarity only.

With 5 bases removed from V and 3 bases from J, the gap between germline ends came to 15 bases. The CDR3 contains 15 residues. Germline V gives CDR1 SGHTA, CDR2 FQGTGA. As for time point: blood from clinic visit 5 months post-surgery; TSC patient then seizure free. The sequenced cases were selected for having the highest brain T cell transcript signatures. Using immunoSEQ multiplex PCR, the repertoire was profiled, and TCRdb retains in-frame clones only, with some absent. The table shows under 400,000 clones, with over 90% occurring only once. This receptor was identified in a boy younger than two with tuberous sclerosis and intractable seizures. This rearrangement joins TRBV7-3 to TRBJ2-3, with D possibly being TRBD1 or TRBD2 (6 bases each). The sample was peripheral blood, taken about 5 months after surgery. This CDR3 is CASSPRGLVTDTQYF. In DNA form, the CDR3 reads TGTGCCAGCAGCCCACGGGGGCTGGTAACAGATACGCAGTATTTT.